This T cell receptor beta chain was captured in a study of CD8+CD57+ T cells in acquired aplastic anemia. V gave up 3 bases and J gave up 5 bases, with 13 bases separating them. The CDR3 runs 14 residues. Germline CDR1 and CDR2: SGHTA and FQGTGA. Profiles of TCR beta VDJ and CDR3 were generated from a genomic DNA template. TCRdb itself ran the reads through MiXCR, one entry per CDR3 protein. The profile shows around 180,000 distinct CDR3 sequences, around 50% of them singletons. This clonotype was counted only a few times. An expansion of CD8+CD57+ cells by flow cytometry had been shown in patients chosen for sequencing. Every patient was diagnosed with severe acquired aplastic anemia.

The chain couples TRBV7-3 to TRBJ1-2; TRBD1 might be the D (5 bases). The source is a human donor with aplastic anemia. Sequenced input: sorted CD4+, CD8+, or CD8+CD57+ T cells (not recorded which) from PBMCs. The CDR3 sequence: CASSFDSRGYGYTF. CDR3 coding DNA: TGTGCCAGCAGCTTTGACAGTCGAGGGTATGGCTACACCTTC.